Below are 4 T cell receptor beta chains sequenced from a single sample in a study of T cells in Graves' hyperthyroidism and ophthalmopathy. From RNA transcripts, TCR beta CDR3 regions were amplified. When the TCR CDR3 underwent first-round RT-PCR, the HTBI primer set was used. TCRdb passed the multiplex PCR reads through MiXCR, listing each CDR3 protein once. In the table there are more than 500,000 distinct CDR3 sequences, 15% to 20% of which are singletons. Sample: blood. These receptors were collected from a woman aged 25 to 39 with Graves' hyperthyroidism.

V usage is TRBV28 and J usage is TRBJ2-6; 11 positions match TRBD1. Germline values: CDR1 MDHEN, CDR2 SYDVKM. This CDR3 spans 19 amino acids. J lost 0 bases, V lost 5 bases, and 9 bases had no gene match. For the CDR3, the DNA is TGTGCCAGCAGTATGTGGGGACAGGGGGTTAGCTCTGGGGCCAACGTCCTGACTTTC. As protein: CASSMWGQGVSSGANVLTF.

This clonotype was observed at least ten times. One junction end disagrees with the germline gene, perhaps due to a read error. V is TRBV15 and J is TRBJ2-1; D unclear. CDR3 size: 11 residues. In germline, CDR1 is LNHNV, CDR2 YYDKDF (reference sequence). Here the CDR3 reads CATSGDYEQFF. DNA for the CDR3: TGTGCCACCAGCGGAGACTATGAGCAGTTCTTC.

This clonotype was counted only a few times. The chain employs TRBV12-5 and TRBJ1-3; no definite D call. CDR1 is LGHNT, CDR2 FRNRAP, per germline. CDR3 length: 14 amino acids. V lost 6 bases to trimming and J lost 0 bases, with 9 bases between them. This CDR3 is CASGGFYSGNTIYF. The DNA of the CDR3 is TGTGCTAGTGGGGGTTTCTACTCTGGAAACACCATATATTTT.

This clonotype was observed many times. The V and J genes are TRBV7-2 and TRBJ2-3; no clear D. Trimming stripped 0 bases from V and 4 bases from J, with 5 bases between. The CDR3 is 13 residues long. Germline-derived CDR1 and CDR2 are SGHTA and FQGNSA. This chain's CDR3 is CASSLASADTQYF. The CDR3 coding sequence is TGTGCCAGCAGCTTAGCTTCAGCAGATACGCAGTATTTT.